The 14 T cell receptor beta chains below all came from one sample that was sequenced in a study of liver allograft versus peripheral blood T cells. As for the study in general: Comparative analysis was performed on T cell receptor repertoires from transplanted livers and from recipients' peripheral blood.

In TCRdb, the reads were re-called with MiXCR into one record per CDR3 protein. The table records roughly 2,700 distinct CDR3 sequences, approximately 16% of them present only once. The receptors here all came from a human patient who had a liver transplant. Some T cells may be transferred from the graft donor.

By proportion, this clonotype is medium-sized. This chain links TRBV20-1 with TRBJ2-2, with D tentatively TRBD2 (6 bases). With 4 bases removed from V and 4 bases from J, the gap between germline ends came to 13 bases. Germline CDR1 reads DFQATT; CDR2 reads SNEGSKA (reference sequence). The length of the CDR3 is 14 residues. The chain's CDR3 is CSAIKAGITGELFF. In nucleotides, the CDR3 is TGCAGTGCTATCAAGGCGGGGATCACCGGGGAGCTGTTTTTT.

The chain joins TRBV6-1 to TRBJ1-1; D is possibly TRBD1 (6 bases). Trimming cost V 8 bases and J 4 bases, with 14 bases left between them. This CDR3 is built from 13 residues. Germline V lookup: CDR1 MNHNS, CDR2 SASEGT. The CDR3 region has the DNA TGTGCCAGCGCAGGGGCGTTGGGCACTGAAGCTTTCTTT. Its protein product is CASAGALGTEAFF.

By frequency in the sample, this clonotype is medium-sized. The CDR3 loop reads CASSLIVAGANYGYTF. DNA for the CDR3: TGTGCCAGCAGTTTAATCGTCGCAGGAGCTAACTATGGCTACACCTTC. The chain combines TRBV12-3 or TRBV12-4 with TRBJ1-2; D gene ambiguous. The CDR3 is made up of 16 amino acids. The V end lost 2 bases, the J end lost 0 bases, and 13 bases lay between the germline ends.

This clonotype is labeled as medium-sized. This chain joins TRBV28 and TRBJ2-7, with TRBD2 matching 7 bases. The CDR3 runs 15 residues. J lost 2 bases, V lost 4 bases, and 8 bases had no gene match. From germline, CDR1 is MDHEN and CDR2 SYDVKM. In nucleotides, the CDR3 is TGTGCCAGCAGTTACGGCGGGAGTTTAACCTACGAGCAGTACTTC. It yields the protein CASSYGGSLTYEQYF.

By share of the sample, this clonotype is large. The genes are TRBV29-1 and TRBJ2-7; TRBD2 agrees at 8 bases. Looked up from germline, CDR1 is SQVTM and CDR2 is ANQGSEA. The CDR3 consists of 15 residues. V was clipped by 0 bases and J by 4 bases; unmatched bases: 8. The CDR3 here is CSVEDRASGRYEQYF. Written as DNA, the CDR3 is TGCAGCGTTGAAGATCGGGCTAGCGGGCGGTACGAGCAGTACTTC.

The rearrangement links TRBV19 to TRBJ2-5; D may be TRBD2 (5 bases). This CDR3 is built from 12 residues. The ends were cut back, 8 bases at V and 5 bases at J, with 12 bases in the middle. Germline CDR1 is LNHDA and CDR2 is SQIVND (reference sequence). Here the CDR3 DNA reads TGTGCCAGTCGCAGCGGCCGGGAGACCCAGTACTTC. Translation: CASRSGRETQYF. Variable domain in full (rest from reference TRBV19 and TRBJ2-5): DGGITQSPKYLFRKEGQNVTLSCEQNLNHDAMYWYRQDPGQGLRLIYYSQIVNDFQKGDIAEGYSVSREKKESFPLTVTSAQKNPTAFYLCASRSGRETQYFGPGTRLLVL.

This clonotype occurred a few times. One end of the junction varies from germline; a read error may be responsible. This chain joins TRBV20-1 and TRBJ2-3; 13 bases match TRBD2. Germline V CDR1 and CDR2: DFQATT, SNEGSKA (reference sequence). The CDR3 spans 15 residues. The CDR3 sequence is CSAGEGLAGTDTQYF. The CDR3, as DNA: TGCAGTGCTGGAGAGGGACTAGCGGGGACAGATACGCAGTATTTT.

In its sample, this clonotype ranks as medium-sized. CDR3 protein: CSVVTGGGLKNIQYF. Here the CDR3 DNA reads TGCAGCGTAGTGACAGGGGGGGGCCTAAAAAACATTCAGTACTTC. The genes are TRBV29-1 and TRBJ2-4, with TRBD1 matching 9 bases. V lost 6 bases and J lost 4; bases outside the gene matches: 10. CDR1 is SQVTM and CDR2 is ANQGSEA in the germline V gene. CDR3 length equals 15 residues.

This clonotype counts as medium-sized (0.01 to 0.1%). This rearrangement joins TRBV20-1 to TRBJ2-3; the D is unclear. CDR1 and CDR2 from the germline V gene are DFQATT and SNEGSKA (reference sequence). The V end was cut by 5 bases, the J end by 0 bases, with 18 bases between. The CDR3 sequence is 16 residues long. The CDR3 loop is CSAGKSTGASTDTQYF. CDR3 nucleotides: TGCAGTGCTGGGAAATCTACTGGTGCTAGCACAGATACGCAGTATTTT.

By sample share, this clonotype is medium-sized (0.01 to 0.1%). This rearrangement joins TRBV3-1 to TRBJ2-7; D not resolved. CDR1 and CDR2 (germline): LGHDT, YNNKEL (reference sequence). There are 13 residues in the CDR3. V was cut by 2 bases and J by 4 bases, with 9 bases left in between. Here the CDR3 reads CASSQSTPYEQYF. The DNA of the CDR3 is TGTGCCAGCAGCCAATCAACCCCTTACGAGCAGTACTTC.

By sample fraction, this clonotype is medium-sized. The chain combines TRBV6-6 with TRBJ2-1, with D possibly TRBD2 on 5 matching bases. This CDR3 has 12 amino acids. V dropped 7 bases and J dropped 9 bases, with 13 bases sitting between them. Germline CDR1 is MNHNY and CDR2 is SVGAGI (reference sequence). The CDR3 coding sequence is TGTGCCAGCAACGGGAACCTCGGTGAGCAGTTCTTC. Translated: CASNGNLGEQFF.

This clonotype is categorized as medium-sized. The rearrangement joins TRBV10-3 to TRBJ1-1, with D maybe TRBD1 (6 bases). The CDR3 runs to 15 residues. Germline V gene sequence: CDR1 ENHRY, CDR2 SYGVKD. V was trimmed by 0 bases and J by 5 bases, leaving 13 bases between them. In DNA, the CDR3 is TGTGCCATCAGTGAGTCTCAGGGGAAGGTGACTGAAGCTTTCTTT. Its translation: CAISESQGKVTEAFF.

This clonotype is deemed medium-sized. The chain has TRBV7-9 and TRBJ1-4; D not resolved. In germline, CDR1 is SEHNR, CDR2 FQNEAQ (reference sequence). There are 14 residues in the CDR3. V was shortened by 1 base and J by 8 bases, with 11 bases between the two germline ends. CDR3 amino acids: CASSLEVGVEKLFF. The CDR3 bases are TGTGCCAGCAGCTTAGAGGTTGGCGTGGAAAAACTGTTTTTT.

This clonotype is medium-sized. The CDR3 DNA sequence: TGCAGTGCTAGAGACCCCGGGCGGCTGGGCTACAATGAGCAGTTCTTC. As protein: CSARDPGRLGYNEQFF. This rearrangement joins TRBV20-1 to TRBJ2-1; D unclear. Trimming left V 0 bases short and J 3 bases short, with 15 bases between. The germline V gene has CDR1 DFQATT and CDR2 SNEGSKA (reference sequence). The CDR3 length is 16 residues.